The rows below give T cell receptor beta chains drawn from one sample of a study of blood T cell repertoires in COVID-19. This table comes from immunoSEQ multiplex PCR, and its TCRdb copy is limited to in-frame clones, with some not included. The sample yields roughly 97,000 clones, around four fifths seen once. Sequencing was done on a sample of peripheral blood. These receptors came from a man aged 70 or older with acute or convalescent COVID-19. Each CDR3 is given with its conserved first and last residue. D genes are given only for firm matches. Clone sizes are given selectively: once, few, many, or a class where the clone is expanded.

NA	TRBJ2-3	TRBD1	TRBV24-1	CATSGDRVSDTQYF	TGTGCCACCAGTGGGGACAGGGTTTCAGATACGCAGTATTTT
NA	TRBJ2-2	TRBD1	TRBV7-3	CASSLRQGVTGELFF	TGTGCCAGCAGCTTAAGGCAGGGGGTCACCGGGGAGCTGTTTTTT
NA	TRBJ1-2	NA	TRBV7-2	CASSRLQGRGYTF	TGTGCCAGCAGCCGTCTACAGGGAAGGGGCTACACCTTC
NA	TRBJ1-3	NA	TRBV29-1	CSVEDGGFSSGNTIYF	TGCAGCGTTGAAGACGGGGGTTTCAGCTCTGGAAACACCATATATTTT
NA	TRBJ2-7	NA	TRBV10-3	CAISESGRGYAYF	TGTGCCATCAGTGAGTCTGGCAGGGGCTATGCGTACTTC
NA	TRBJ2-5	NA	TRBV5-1	CASSLDIQETQYF	TGCGCCAGCAGCTTGGATATCCAAGAGACCCAGTACTTC
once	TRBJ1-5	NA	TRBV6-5	CASSYSLYSNQPQHF	TGTGCCAGCAGTTACTCTTTATATAGCAATCAGCCCCAGCATTTT
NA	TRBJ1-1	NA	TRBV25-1	CASSMAGAMNTEAFF	TGTGCCAGCAGTATGGCAGGGGCGATGAACACTGAAGCTTTCTTT
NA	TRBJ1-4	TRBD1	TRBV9	CASSAGTGGPNEKLFF	TGTGCCAGCAGCGCCGGGACAGGGGGCCCCAATGAAAAACTGTTTTTT
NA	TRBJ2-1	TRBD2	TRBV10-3	CAISEPRSGGTQFF	TGTGCCATCAGTGAGCCTAGGAGCGGGGGTACGCAGTTCTTC
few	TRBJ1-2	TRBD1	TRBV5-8	CASSSVFRDRLIVRYTF	TGTGCCAGCAGCTCAGTTTTCCGGGACAGGTTAATTGTGCGCTACACCTTC
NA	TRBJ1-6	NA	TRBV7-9	CASSLDQVWVGALHF	TGTGCCAGCAGCTTAGATCAAGTATGGGTTGGAGCCCTCCACTTT
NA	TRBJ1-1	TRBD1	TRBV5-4	CASRPGQGGIPTGAFF	TGTGCCAGCAGACCGGGACAGGGGGGAATACCCACTGGAGCTTTCTTT
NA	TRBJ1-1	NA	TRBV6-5	CASSPRSVSTEAFF	TGTGCCAGCAGTCCCCGGTCTGTCTCCACTGAAGCTTTCTTT
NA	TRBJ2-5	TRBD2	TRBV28	CASASLASGRVGETQYF	TGTGCCAGTGCTTCGTTGGCTAGCGGGAGGGTGGGGGAGACCCAGTACTTC
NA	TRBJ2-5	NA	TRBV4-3	CASSQGGGFGGLGETQYF	TGCGCCAGCAGCCAAGGGGGTGGGTTTGGAGGCCTGGGAGAGACCCAGTACTTC
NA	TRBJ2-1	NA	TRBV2	CASSEGPGNEQFF	TGTGCCAGCAGTGAAGGCCCCGGCAATGAGCAGTTCTTC
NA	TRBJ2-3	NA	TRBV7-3	CASSQGVDTQYF	TGTGCCAGCAGCCAAGGGGTGGATACGCAGTATTTT
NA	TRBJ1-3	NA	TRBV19	CATVRTQNRGNTIYF	TGTGCCACGGTCAGGACACAAAATCGCGGAAACACCATATATTTT
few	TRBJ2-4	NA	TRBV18	CASSFGRPTENIQYF	TGTGCCAGCTCCTTTGGCAGACCAACGGAGAACATTCAGTACTTC
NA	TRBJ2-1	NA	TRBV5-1	CASSQPTRRDISNEQFF	TGCGCCAGCAGCCAACCGACACGGCGGGATATTAGCAATGAGCAGTTCTTC
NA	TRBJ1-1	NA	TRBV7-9	CASSLQGRLAFF	TGTGCCAGCAGCTTGCAGGGAAGGTTAGCTTTCTTT
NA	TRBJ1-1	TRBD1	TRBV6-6	CASSPIPGQGEMNTEAFF	TGTGCCAGCAGTCCGATTCCGGGACAGGGGGAGATGAACACTGAAGCTTTCTTT
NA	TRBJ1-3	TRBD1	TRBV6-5	CASSFTGGTGNTIYF	TGTGCCAGCAGTTTCACAGGGGGCACAGGAAACACCATATATTTT
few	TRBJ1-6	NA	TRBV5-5	CASSLVPGYNSPLHF	TGTGCCAGCAGCTTGGTTCCAGGGTACAATTCACCCCTCCACTTT
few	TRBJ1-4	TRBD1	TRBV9	CASSFTGTGGEKLFF	TGTGCCAGCAGCTTCACCGGGACAGGGGGAGAAAAACTGTTTTTT
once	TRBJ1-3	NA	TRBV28	CASSFGISSGNTIYF	TGTGCCAGCAGTTTTGGCATCAGCTCTGGAAACACCATATATTTT
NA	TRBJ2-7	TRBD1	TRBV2	CATSGQITYEQYF	TGTGCCACCTCGGGACAGATTACCTACGAGCAGTACTTC
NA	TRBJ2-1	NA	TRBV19	CASSPPGLREEQFF	TGTGCCAGTAGCCCACCGGGACTCCGTGAGGAGCAGTTCTTC
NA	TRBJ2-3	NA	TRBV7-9	CASSLGGGATDTQYF	TGTGCCAGCAGCTTAGGGGGCGGAGCCACAGATACGCAGTATTTT
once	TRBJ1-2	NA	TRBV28	CASSSTPLANYGYTF	TGTGCCAGCAGTTCAACACCCCTAGCTAACTATGGCTACACCTTC
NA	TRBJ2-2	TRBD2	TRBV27	CASSPWGGRNTGELFF	TGTGCCAGCAGTCCATGGGGCGGGAGAAACACCGGGGAGCTGTTTTTT
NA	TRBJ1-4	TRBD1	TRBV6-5	CASRTTGTGPEKLFF	TGTGCCAGCAGAACCACAGGGACAGGGCCTGAAAAACTGTTTTTT
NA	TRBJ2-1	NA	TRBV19	CASSPMVDSNNEQFF	TGTGCCAGTAGCCCCATGGTGGACAGCAACAATGAGCAGTTCTTC
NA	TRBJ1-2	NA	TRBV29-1	CSVSAGDQIPF	TGCAGCGTCAGTGCAGGGGACCAGATACCCTTC
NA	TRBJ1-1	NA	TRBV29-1	CSVHQDGREAFF	TGCAGCGTCCACCAAGATGGGCGTGAAGCTTTCTTT
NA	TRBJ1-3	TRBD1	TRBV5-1	CASRNTGGSGNTIYF	TGCGCCAGCAGAAATACAGGGGGCTCTGGAAACACCATATATTTT
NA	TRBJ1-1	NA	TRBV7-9	CASSLSAVNTEAFF	TGTGCCAGCAGCTTATCGGCGGTGAACACTGAAGCTTTCTTT
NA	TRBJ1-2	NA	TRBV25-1	CASSPITQYYGYTF	TGTGCCAGCAGCCCGATTACCCAGTACTATGGCTACACCTTC
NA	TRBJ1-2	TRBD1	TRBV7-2	CASSVSGTANYGYTF	TGTGCCAGCAGCGTATCCGGGACAGCGAACTATGGCTACACCTTC
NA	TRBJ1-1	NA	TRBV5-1	CASSHNAGTLNTEAFF	TGCGCCAGCAGCCACAATGCCGGGACACTGAACACTGAAGCTTTCTTT
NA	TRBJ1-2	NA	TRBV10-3	CAISESARPTGYTF	TGTGCCATCAGTGAGTCGGCCAGGCCCACCGGCTACACCTTC
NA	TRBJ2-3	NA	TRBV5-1	CASSLSVRASIPDTQYF	TGCGCCAGCAGCTTGAGTGTCCGGGCTAGCATACCAGATACGCAGTATTTT
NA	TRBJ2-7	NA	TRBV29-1	CSVVSPEKQYF	TGCAGCGTTGTATCGCCCGAGAAGCAGTACTTC
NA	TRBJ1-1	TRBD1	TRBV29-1	CSVDGQGGGKNTEAFF	TGCAGCGTTGACGGACAGGGGGGAGGTAAGAACACTGAAGCTTTCTTT